These 24 T cell receptor beta chains originate from one sample sequenced in a study of regulatory and conventional T cells in RAG deficiency. Blood CD4+ CD25-high CD127-low regulatory T cells supplied the genomic DNA template. The assay was immunoSEQ multiplex PCR, and TCRdb's table has in-frame clones only and misses some. The top ten clones hold approximately 1.4% of a sample with roughly 19,000 clones, over 80% of them seen once. These sequences were also reported in another study, on regulatory T cells. That paper notes: Amplification used 52 TRBV primers and 13 TRBJ primers.

Sequencing was performed on Tregs sorted from blood. These receptors were taken from a human donor in good health.

This clone has a handful of counts. The chain joins TRBV7-9 to TRBJ1-2; no reliable D call. Between the trimmed V and J ends, which lost 0 bases and 3 bases, there was a span of 8 bases. CDR1 and CDR2 from the germline V gene are SEHNR and FQNEAQ (reference sequence). CDR3 length: 14 residues. DNA for the CDR3: TGTGCCAGCAGCTTAGCTGGGTCGCACTATGGCTACACCTTC. Its translation is CASSLAGSHYGYTF.

The chain combines TRBV7-9 with TRBJ1-2; no firm D call. Trimming left V 2 bases short and J 5 bases short, with 6 bases between. The CDR3 is 12 residues long. CDR1 SEHNR and CDR2 FQNEAQ come from the germline V gene (reference sequence). CDR3 sequence: CASSLPLYGYTF. CDR3 nucleotide sequence: TGTGCCAGCAGCTTACCCCTATATGGCTACACCTTC.

The gene calls are TRBV19 and TRBJ2-5, with 14 bases matching TRBD2. The CDR3 totals 20 residues. The V gene end was trimmed by 5 bases and the J gene end by 7 bases; junction bases not matched to a gene: 21. Germline V gives CDR1 LNHDA, CDR2 SQIVND (reference sequence). As DNA, the CDR3 is TGTGCCAGTAGTGAAGGGACTAGCGGGGGCGATATACCCAAGAGAGGGACCCAGTACTTC. Translation: CASSEGTSGGDIPKRGTQYF.

V is TRBV18 and J is TRBJ2-6; no clear D. The V end lost 6 bases, the J end lost 2 bases, and 14 bases lay between the germline ends. Germline CDR1 reads KGHSH; CDR2 reads LQKENI. CDR3 length: 16 residues. CDR3 in amino acids: CASSPRRTAGANVLTF. CDR3 DNA: TGTGCCAGCTCGCCTCGAAGGACCGCTGGGGCCAACGTCCTGACTTTC.

This clone has more than one count but fewer than ten. V gene TRBV18 combines with J gene TRBJ1-6, with TRBD1 as a possible D gene (5 bases). The ends were cut back, 2 bases at V and 9 bases at J, with 14 bases in the middle. The germline gives CDR1 KGHSH, CDR2 LQKENI. CDR3 length: 15 amino acids. CDR3 protein: CASSPSGSGSSPLHF. The CDR3 region has the DNA TGTGCCAGCTCACCATCAGGGTCTGGTAGTTCACCCCTCCACTTT.

CDR3 in DNA: TGCGCCAGCAGCCCGGGAGGGACAAACTACGAGCAGTACTTC. Its protein is CASSPGGTNYEQYF. The rearrangement joins TRBV5-1 to TRBJ2-7; the match to TRBD2 covers 8 bases. In germline, CDR1 is SGHRS, CDR2 YFSETQ. The trim removed 4 bases at V and 3 bases at J, leaving 6 bases unmatched. The CDR3 runs 14 residues.

The CDR3 reads CASSPAWGEQYF. For the CDR3, the DNA is TGTGCCAGCAGCCCGGCGTGGGGCGAGCAGTACTTC. The chain links TRBV2 to TRBJ2-7; D remains ambiguous. The CDR3 sequence is 12 residues long. CDR1 is SNHLY and CDR2 is FYNNEI in the germline V gene. Trimming removed 6 bases at V and 6 bases at J, with 12 bases between.

This clone occurred once. The chain carries TRBV11-2 and TRBJ2-3; the match to TRBD2 covers 10 bases. The germline V gene has CDR1 SGHAT and CDR2 FQNNGV. This CDR3 contains 16 residues. Trimming cost V 1 base and J 11 bases; bases outside gene matches: 12. The CDR3 DNA sequence: TGTGCCAGCAGCTTAGGGAGGTCTAGCGGGGGCCAGGGGCAGTATTTT. Translating gives CASSLGRSSGGQGQYF.

This sequence joins TRBV6-5 and TRBJ2-3, with a possible D match to TRBD2 (5 bases). Germline values: CDR1 MNHEY, CDR2 SVGAGI. The CDR3 length is 13 residues. V was clipped by 6 bases and J by 2 bases, with 9 bases between them. CDR3 in amino acids: CASRLVYTDTQYF. The CDR3 coding sequence is TGTGCCAGCAGACTAGTCTACACAGATACGCAGTATTTT.

The CDR3 DNA follows: TGTGCCATCAGTGAGGGTAGAGTTAATTCACCCCTCCACTTT. This gives the protein CAISEGRVNSPLHF. The rearrangement uses TRBV10-3 and TRBJ1-6; D unresolved. CDR3 length: 14 residues. The ends were cut back, 2 bases at V and 6 bases at J, with 8 bases in the middle. The germline V gene encodes CDR1 ENHRY and CDR2 SYGVKD.

The CDR3 region is CASSLGRELDSPLHF. DNA of the CDR3: TGCGCCAGCAGCTTAGGCAGGGAACTTGATTCACCCCTCCACTTT. The chain has TRBV5-1 and TRBJ1-6, with D perhaps matching TRBD1 (5 bases). V was clipped by 2 bases and J by 8 bases, with 14 bases between them. Per the germline V gene, CDR1 is SGHRS and CDR2 is YFSETQ. CDR3 size: 15 residues.

This chain joins TRBV19 and TRBJ1-1; D remains unclear. The CDR3 length is 15 residues. V lost 7 bases and J lost 5, with 20 bases in between. Germline V CDR1 and CDR2: LNHDA, SQIVND (reference sequence). CDR3 sequence reads: CASTPAPPLRTEAFF. CDR3 DNA sequence: TGTGCCAGTACTCCAGCTCCCCCCCTTAGGACTGAAGCTTTCTTT.

This chain uses TRBV6-1 with TRBJ1-1; 10 bases are shared with TRBD1. Germline-derived CDR1 and CDR2 are MNHNS and SASEGT. V shed 4 bases, J shed 4 bases, and the junction held 6 bases outside the gene matches. The CDR3 consists of 15 residues. This chain's CDR3 is CASSARQGASTEAFF. The CDR3 DNA reads TGTGCCAGCAGTGCCCGACAGGGGGCGAGCACTGAAGCTTTCTTT.

The chain recombines TRBV6-1 with TRBJ1-6; a weak D match, TRBD1 (6 bases). From germline, CDR1 is MNHNS and CDR2 SASEGT. Trimming pared 10 bases from V and 7 bases from J, leaving 14 bases between. The CDR3 contains 13 residues. CDR3 DNA sequence: TGTGCCACCTCGGACACAGGGAATTCACCCCTCCACTTT. It is translated as CATSDTGNSPLHF.

The chain has TRBV6-6 and TRBJ1-5, with D unclear. V was shortened by 6 bases and J by 3 bases, with 9 bases between the two germline ends. This CDR3 is built from 13 residues. CDR1 is MNHNY and CDR2 is SVGAGI in the germline V gene (reference sequence). The CDR3 DNA reads as TGTGCCAGCAGCCCAACGTACAATCAGCCCCAGCATTTT. Protein product: CASSPTYNQPQHF.

The V call is TRBV6-1, the J call TRBJ2-7, with 10 bases fitting TRBD2. V lost 4 bases and J lost 4; bases outside the gene matches: 1. There are 13 residues in the CDR3. Germline CDR1 is MNHNS and CDR2 is SASEGT. CDR3 DNA: TGTGCCAGCAGTGCTAGCGGGAGATACGAGCAGTACTTC. Its protein product is CASSASGRYEQYF.

The rearrangement joins TRBV7-9 to TRBJ2-7; tentative D call: TRBD2 (5 bases). Germline-derived CDR1 and CDR2 are SEHNR and FQNEAQ (reference sequence). The CDR3 runs to 18 residues. With 3 bases removed from V and 2 bases from J, the gap between germline ends came to 23 bases. The chain's CDR3 is CASSLVVFRQIGTYEQYF. In DNA form, the CDR3 reads TGTGCCAGCAGCTTGGTGGTCTTTCGGCAGATCGGGACCTACGAGCAGTACTTC.

The V gene is TRBV7-2, the J gene TRBJ2-5; unclear D gene. Germline V gene lookup returns CDR1 SGHTA and CDR2 FQGNSA. The V end lost 0 bases, the J end lost 2 bases, and 4 bases lay between the germline ends. This CDR3 contains 13 residues. The CDR3 is CASSLARQETQYF. In nucleotides, the CDR3 is TGTGCCAGCAGCTTAGCACGGCAAGAGACCCAGTACTTC. The variable domain in full, with the rest retrieved from reference TRBV7-2 and TRBJ2-5, is GAGVSQSPSNKVTEKGKDVELRCDPISGHTALYWYRQSLGQGLEFLIYFQGNSAPDKSGLPSDRFSAERTGGSVSTLTIQRTQQEDSAVYLCASSLARQETQYFGPGTRLLVL.

This chain links TRBV9 with TRBJ2-5, with 7 bases matching TRBD1. Germline CDR1 reads SGDLS; CDR2 reads YYNGEE. The trim removed 0 bases at V and 5 bases at J, leaving 4 bases unmatched. The CDR3 extends over 14 amino acids. CDR3 region: CASSVGGQEETQYF. The CDR3 nucleotides read TGTGCCAGCAGCGTAGGTGGACAGGAGGAGACCCAGTACTTC.

This chain uses TRBV5-4 with TRBJ2-1, with no clear D. The V gene lost 0 bases and the J gene lost 9 bases, with 10 bases spanning the gap. The CDR3 consists of 13 residues. Looked up from germline, CDR1 is SGHNT and CDR2 is YYREEE (reference sequence). This CDR3 reads CASSLDPNGEQFF. CDR3 in DNA: TGTGCCAGCAGCTTGGACCCTAACGGTGAGCAGTTCTTC.

The chain joins TRBV6-5 to TRBJ1-6; D gene ambiguous. The V end was cut by 6 bases, the J end by 0 bases, with 9 bases between. Germline values: CDR1 MNHEY, CDR2 SVGAGI. This CDR3 comprises 15 residues. This chain's CDR3 is CASRGQSSYNSPLHF. The CDR3, as DNA: TGTGCCAGCAGAGGGCAGAGCTCCTATAATTCACCCCTCCACTTT.

The J gene is TRBJ1-1, the V gene TRBV28; D is unresolved. V lost 3 bases and J 0 bases, leaving 11 bases between the germline ends. There are 15 residues in the CDR3. Germline assignment: CDR1 MDHEN and CDR2 SYDVKM. The CDR3 sequence is CASSFIAGLNTEAFF. CDR3 bases: TGTGCCAGCAGTTTCATCGCAGGCCTGAACACTGAAGCTTTCTTT.

The V call is TRBV7-9, the J call TRBJ1-4; 7 bases agree with TRBD1. The CDR3 runs 17 residues. The V and J ends lost 2 bases and 0 bases, in that order; junction bases with no gene match: 6. The V gene's germline CDR1 is SEHNR and CDR2 FQNEAQ (reference sequence). CDR3 protein: CASSLYRGRATNEKLFF. The CDR3, as DNA: TGTGCCAGCAGCTTATACAGGGGACGGGCAACTAATGAAAAACTGTTTTTT.

On this clone: Germline is not matched at one junction end, which may reflect a read error. This chain joins TRBV10-3 and TRBJ2-7, with a possible D match to TRBD2 (6 bases). Looked up from germline, CDR1 is ENHRY and CDR2 is SYGVKD. CDR3 length: 13 amino acids. For the CDR3, the DNA is TGTGCCTCTAACCCGGCGGGATCCTTCGAGCAGTACTTC. It codes for CASNPAGSFEQYF.